This entry concerns a single TCR beta chain. The CDR3 is made up of 13 amino acids. Between the trimmed V and J ends, which lost 0 bases and 5 bases, there was a span of 4 bases. CDR1 and CDR2 (germline): MNHEY, SVGAGI. The data are from a study of cytomegalovirus exposure and HLA in healthy donors. The study ran its PCR with 60 Vbeta and 13 Jbeta primers. Here immunoSEQ multiplex PCR was the method, and the copy in TCRdb shows in-frame clones only, minus some. The sample includes about 140,000 clones, more than 60% of them seen just once. The source is a woman aged 45-59 years in good health and CMV-seropositive. Specimen: PBMCs. The chain employs TRBV6-5 and TRBJ1-4, with unresolved D. The CDR3 bases are TGTGCCAGCAGTTACTCCCAGAATGAAAAACTGTTTTTT. Translation: CASSYSQNEKLFF.